The 5 T cell receptor beta chains presented below share a single source sample, sequenced in a study of cytomegalovirus exposure and HLA in healthy donors. PCR amplification relied on 60 Vbeta primers (plus 13 Jbeta primers). Method: immunoSEQ multiplex PCR; TCRdb's copy keeps in-frame clones and lacks some. Its table records about 140,000 clones. Input material: PBMCs. These receptor sequences come from a middle-aged man in good health and CMV-seronegative.

V is TRBV9 and J is TRBJ1-6; no reliable D call. In germline, CDR1 is SGDLS, CDR2 YYNGEE. CDR3 size: 15 residues. V lost 0 bases and J 7 bases, leaving 11 bases between the germline ends. For the CDR3, the DNA is TGTGCCAGCAGCGTAGAAGTCGGAGAAAATTCACCCCTCCACTTT. Its protein product is CASSVEVGENSPLHF.

This rearrangement joins TRBV4-2 to TRBJ2-7, with D perhaps matching TRBD1 (6 bases). Germline CDR1 is LGHNA and CDR2 is YNFKEQ. This CDR3 is 16 amino acids long. V gave up 3 bases and J gave up 0 bases, with 15 bases separating them. CDR3 region: CASSQGRRTVSYEQYF. The CDR3 nucleotides are TGTGCCAGCAGCCAGGGGCGGCGGACAGTCTCCTACGAGCAGTACTTC.

The V and J genes are TRBV18 and TRBJ1-1; 9 bases agree with TRBD1. J was trimmed by 1 base and V by 2 bases; bases with no gene match: 5. This CDR3 is built from 16 residues. Germline loops: CDR1 KGHSH, CDR2 LQKENI. The CDR3 loop reads CASSPTQGARNTEAFF. The CDR3 region has the DNA TGTGCCAGCTCACCAACACAGGGGGCGCGGAACACTGAAGCTTTCTTT.

V usage is TRBV7-7 and J usage is TRBJ2-2; 7 bases map to TRBD1. V shed 5 bases and J 0 bases; nucleotides not matched to a gene: 3. Germline CDR1 is SSHAT and CDR2 is FNYEAQ (reference sequence). There are 15 residues in the CDR3. The CDR3 reads CASSPGQSNTGELFF. The DNA for the CDR3 is TGTGCCAGCAGCCCGGGACAGTCGAACACCGGGGAGCTGTTTTTT.

The chain has TRBV11-3 and TRBJ1-1; D not resolved. CDR1 is SGHNT and CDR2 is YENEEA in the germline V gene. This CDR3 comprises 13 residues. V shed 2 bases and J shed 7 bases, with 11 bases lying between them. CDR3 region: CASSLNRRLEAFF. In nucleotides, the CDR3 is TGTGCCAGCAGCTTAAATAGGCGGCTTGAAGCTTTCTTT. The full variable domain, its missing parts supplied by reference TRBV11-3 and TRBJ1-1, is EAGVVQSPRYKIIEKKQPVAFWCNPISGHNTLYWYLQNLGQGPELLIRYENEEAVDDSQLPKDRFSAERLKGVDSTLKIQPAELGDSAVYLCASSLNRRLEAFFGQGTRLTVV.